This T cell receptor beta chain was sequenced in a study of blood T cell repertoires in COVID-19. How the authors handled the data: Estimation of nucleated cell counts relied on the amplification of reference gene primers. This table comes from immunoSEQ multiplex PCR, and its TCRdb copy is limited to in-frame clones, with some not included. The V and J calls and clone size are taken from that table; D and trimming were inferred from the DNA. The table has 170,000 or so clones, around 85% seen once. Trimming took 8 bases from V and 7 from J; bases not matched to a gene: 18. The CDR3 runs 16 residues. Germline V gene lookup returns CDR1 LNHDA and CDR2 SQIVND (reference sequence).

This sequence originates from a man aged 50 or older with active or convalescent COVID-19. The chain joins TRBV19 to TRBJ1-1, with 8 bases matching TRBD1. The source material was peripheral blood. The CDR3 here is CASHNVQGAGGIEAFF. DNA for the CDR3: TGTGCCAGTCACAATGTCCAGGGGGCAGGAGGGATTGAAGCTTTCTTT.